These T cell receptor beta chains were read from a single sample in a study of CD8 T cells in Susac syndrome. MiXCR, run by TCRdb on the immunoSEQ multiplex PCR reads, gives a single entry per CDR3 protein. The sample lists over 65,000 distinct CDR3 sequences, 85% to 95% seen once, with 0.52% in the top ten. Sequencing was performed on CD4+ T cells from PBMCs. The receptors were gathered from a human donor with Susac syndrome. Both conserved end residues are part of each CDR3. A D gene is named only where the DNA matches it firmly. Part of the rows lack a size; the others show once, few, many or a class for expanded clones.

J gene | clone size | CDR3 length | D gene | V gene | CDR3 DNA | CDR3 protein
TRBJ1-1 | NA | 15 | NA | TRBV10-3 | TGTGCCTCAACAGGCGAGGGTCAGGGGTTCACTGAAGCTTTCTTT | CASTGEGQGFTEAFF
TRBJ2-6 | once | 13 | NA | TRBV12-3/TRBV12-4 | TGTGCCAGCAGGAGCTCTGGGGCCAACGTCCTGACTTTC | CASRSSGANVLTF
TRBJ1-2 | once | 11 | NA | TRBV20-1 | TGCAGTGCTAGTGGGTTCGATGGCTACACCTTC | CSASGFDGYTF
TRBJ1-2 | NA | 14 | NA | TRBV5-1 | TGCGCCAGCAGCTTGGTCCCGGGGAACTATGGCTACACCTTC | CASSLVPGNYGYTF
TRBJ2-2 | NA | 12 | NA | TRBV19 | TGTGCCAGTAGTAGAGGGGTCCGGGAGCTGTTTTTT | CASSRGVRELFF
TRBJ1-5 | NA | 14 | NA | TRBV6-2/TRBV6-3 | TGTGCCAGCAGTTACAGGGTCGGCAATCAGCCCCAGCATTTT | CASSYRVGNQPQHF
TRBJ2-5 | NA | 11 | NA | TRBV29-1 | TGCAGCGTTGAGATTCAGGAGACCCAGTACTTC | CSVEIQETQYF
TRBJ2-3 | once | 20 | TRBD2 | TRBV7-3 | TGTGCCAGCAGCCTTCGTTACTCCGGGACTAGCGGGAGGGCGCCGGATACGCAGTATTTT | CASSLRYSGTSGRAPDTQYF
TRBJ2-7 | NA | 16 | TRBD2 | TRBV11-2 | TGTGCCAGCAGCTTAGTGACTAGCGGGGGCTCCTACGAGCAGTACTTC | CASSLVTSGGSYEQYF
TRBJ1-1 | NA | 13 | NA | TRBV7-2 | TGTGCCAGCAGCTTAGGGACGGGCACTGAAGCTTTCTTT | CASSLGTGTEAFF
TRBJ2-5 | once | 15 | NA | TRBV7-9 | TGTGCCAGCAGCCCGAGGCCCCCCCGGCAAGAGACCCAGTACTTC | CASSPRPPRQETQYF